Listed below are T cell receptor beta chains from one sample, sequenced in a study of cytomegalovirus exposure and HLA in healthy donors. Here immunoSEQ multiplex PCR was the method, and the copy in TCRdb shows in-frame clones only, minus some. The sample has about 180,000 clones, roughly 75% seen once. Sequencing used PBMCs. These receptor sequences come from a female donor in good health and CMV-seronegative. Both conserved end residues are part of each CDR3. A D gene is named only where the DNA matches it firmly. Clone size is given for some rows only: seen once, a few or many times, or a class if the clone is expanded.

v_gene	d_gene	abundance	j_gene	CDR3nt	CDR3aa
TRBV5-1	TRBD1	-	TRBJ2-2	TGCGCCAGCAGCTCTCACAGGGGGCCGAACACCGGGGAGCTGTTTTTT	CASSSHRGPNTGELFF
TRBV10-3	-	few	TRBJ2-5	TGTGCCACCGGGGGGACAGGAGGGGAGACCCAGTACTTC	CATGGTGGETQYF
TRBV11-2	-	few	TRBJ1-1	TGTGCCAGCAGCTTAGCCGTGCAGGTGAACACTGAAGCTTTCTTT	CASSLAVQVNTEAFF
TRBV5-1	-	-	TRBJ2-3	TGCGCCAGCAGCTCGGAGGGGGCAAGCACAGATACGCAGTATTTT	CASSSEGASTDTQYF
TRBV11-3	TRBD1	-	TRBJ2-2	TGTGCCAGCAGCTTTACCGGGACAGGGGCTAACACCGGGGAGCTGTTTTTT	CASSFTGTGANTGELFF
TRBV5-1	TRBD1	-	TRBJ2-7	TGCGCCAGCCGCCGGGACAGTGGATACGAGCAGTACTTC	CASRRDSGYEQYF
TRBV29-1	TRBD1	-	TRBJ2-3	TGCAGCTTGGGGGGACAGGGGGACGATACGCAGTATTTT	CSLGGQGDDTQYF
TRBV9	-	-	TRBJ1-2	TGTGCCAGCAGCGCAGGGGAGAACTATGGCTACACCTTC	CASSAGENYGYTF
TRBV12-5	TRBD2	-	TRBJ2-1	TGTGCTAGTGGTTTGGTGAGCGGGGGGCACAATGAGCAGTTCTTC	CASGLVSGGHNEQFF
TRBV10-1	TRBD1	once	TRBJ2-7	TGCGCCAGCAGTGTCCGGGACAGGGCGAGCGAGCAGTACTTC	CASSVRDRASEQYF
TRBV28	-	-	TRBJ2-1	TGTGCCAGCAGTTCTCCAGGGGACGGAACGGGAAATGAGCAGTTCTTC	CASSSPGDGTGNEQFF
TRBV7-9	-	-	TRBJ2-7	TGTGCCAGCAGCTCTGGCGGGGCGGGCAGCTCCTACGAGCAGTACTTC	CASSSGGAGSSYEQYF
TRBV29-1	TRBD2	-	TRBJ2-2	TGCAGCGTTGCCGGGACTAGCGTTACCGGGGAGCTGTTTTTT	CSVAGTSVTGELFF
TRBV7-7	TRBD1	-	TRBJ2-1	TGTGCTAGCAGCTTAGACGGGACAGGGTTAAATGAGCAGTTCTTC	CASSLDGTGLNEQFF
TRBV27	-	-	TRBJ2-3	TGTGCCAGCAAACGGCTTAGCCGCCCCAGCACAGATACGCAGTATTTT	CASKRLSRPSTDTQYF
TRBV6-5	TRBD2	few	TRBJ2-7	TGTGCCAGCAGGGGGGCTAGCGGGGGCTCCTACGAGCAGTACTTC	CASRGASGGSYEQYF
TRBV6-5	-	-	TRBJ2-2	TGTGCCAGCAGTTACTCCGCTGGGGCGGCTGGCGGGGAGCTGTTTTTT	CASSYSAGAAGGELFF
TRBV6-5	TRBD2	once	TRBJ2-1	TGTGCCAGCAGTTACTCAAAGACTAGCGGGAGCAATGAGCAGTTCTTC	CASSYSKTSGSNEQFF
TRBV9	TRBD1	-	TRBJ1-2	TGTGCCAGCAGCGTAGTAGGACAGGGGAGCTATGGCTACACCTTC	CASSVVGQGSYGYTF
TRBV4-3	-	-	TRBJ2-5	TGCGCCAGCAGCCAAGACGGGACTCCCCAAGAGACCCAGTACTTC	CASSQDGTPQETQYF
TRBV7-8	TRBD1	few	TRBJ1-2	TGTGCCAGCAGCCCGGGGACAGGAGGATGGAATGGCTACACCTTC	CASSPGTGGWNGYTF
TRBV10-1	-	-	TRBJ1-1	TGCGCCAGCAGTGAGTCTAACAGGGTAAACACTGAAGCTTTCTTT	CASSESNRVNTEAFF
TRBV2	-	-	TRBJ1-2	TGTGCCCCGGGCCGCTGGGGCAACTATGGCTACACCTTC	CAPGRWGNYGYTF
TRBV7-8	TRBD2	-	TRBJ2-7	TGTGCCAGCAGCGCCCCTTCTAGCGGGATCCACGAGCAGTACTTC	CASSAPSSGIHEQYF
TRBV19	TRBD1	-	TRBJ2-7	TGTGCCAGTAGTGCAAGGACAGGGGGGTACGAGCAGTACTTC	CASSARTGGYEQYF
TRBV7-6	TRBD1	-	TRBJ2-7	TGTGCCAGCAGCCGGACAGGGTGGGACGAGCAGTACTTC	CASSRTGWDEQYF
TRBV6-5	TRBD1	-	TRBJ1-4	TGTGCCAGCAGTTATGCAAGGGGGCGAGATAATGAAAAACTGTTTTTT	CASSYARGRDNEKLFF
TRBV9	-	-	TRBJ1-5	TGTGCCAGCAGCGTCCGGGGTGAGGTTCAGCCCCAGCATTTT	CASSVRGEVQPQHF
TRBV10-1	-	-	TRBJ1-5	TGCGCCAGCAGTGCCCCGTTGTCGTATAGCAATCAGCCCCAGCATTTT	CASSAPLSYSNQPQHF
TRBV5-5	TRBD1	-	TRBJ1-2	TGTGCCAGCAGCCCGACGGGGACAGGGAACTATGGCTACACCTTC	CASSPTGTGNYGYTF
TRBV7-3	-	once	TRBJ1-1	TGTGCCAGCAGCCCGGACAAGAACACTGAAGCTTTCTTT	CASSPDKNTEAFF
TRBV27	-	-	TRBJ1-4	TGTGCCAGCAGTTTATCGATCAGGGTCGGTGAAAAACTGTTTTTT	CASSLSIRVGEKLFF
TRBV7-9	TRBD2	-	TRBJ2-1	TGTGCCAGCCGGGCCGGGGGGGTGAACAATGAGCAGTTCTTC	CASRAGGVNNEQFF
TRBV28	TRBD2	-	TRBJ2-3	TGTGCCAGCACCCGGACTAGCGGGAGTTGGCGCACAGATACGCAGTATTTT	CASTRTSGSWRTDTQYF
TRBV7-7	-	-	TRBJ2-7	TGTGCTAGCAGCGGAGGACAGGAGGAGGGGAGCGAGCAGTACTTC	CASSGGQEEGSEQYF
TRBV6-1	-	-	TRBJ1-2	TGTGCCAGCAGTGAAGGGGGCGATGGCTACACCTTC	CASSEGGDGYTF
TRBV29-1	TRBD1	-	TRBJ2-1	TGCAGCGTGACCTCCGGGACAGGGCTTTACAATGAGCAGTTCTTC	CSVTSGTGLYNEQFF
TRBV7-2	-	-	TRBJ2-7	TGTGCCAGCAGCTTAGGTCTGGCGGGGACCTACGAGCAGTACTTC	CASSLGLAGTYEQYF
TRBV9	TRBD1	once	TRBJ2-6	TGTGCCAGCTGTAGGGACAGGCCTAACTCTGGGGCCAACGTCCTGACTTTC	CASCRDRPNSGANVLTF